This note documents a single T cell receptor (beta chain) sequence. The CDR3 has 15 amino acids. CDR1 and CDR2 (germline): ENHRY, SYGVKD. Trimming pared 3 bases from V and 0 bases from J, leaving 9 bases between. This sample was included in a study of blood T cell repertoires in COVID-19. Study as a whole: Whether acute or convalescent, the COVID-19 samples came from the United States, Italy and Spain. Sources were T cells, B-cell-depleted T cells, or PBMCs; the material itself was cDNA or gDNA.

In the authors' workflow: The authors estimated nucleated cell counts from reference gene primer amplification. The method was immunoSEQ multiplex PCR; TCRdb's version includes in-frame clones alone and lacks a portion of them. V, J and clone size reflect that table, while D and trimming were determined from the DNA. The table records about 51,000 clones, approximately 86% of them present only once. The source of this sequence is a man aged 55 to 70 with acute or convalescent COVID-19. The specimen sequenced was peripheral blood. The V gene is TRBV10-3, the J gene TRBJ1-3; no reliable D call. CDR3 bases: TGTGCCATCAGTGACACAGTCTACTCTGGAAACACCATATATTTT. Translating gives CAISDTVYSGNTIYF.